Listed below are T cell receptor beta chains from one sample, sequenced in a study of blood T cell repertoires in COVID-19. Libraries were prepared by immunoSEQ multiplex PCR; TCRdb keeps only in-frame clonotypes and omits some of them. The sample comprises some 170,000 clones, around four fifths of which are singletons, and approximately 2.8% rests with the top ten. The source material was peripheral blood. These receptors all stem from a man between 65 and 85 years old with acute or convalescent COVID-19. Each CDR3 is given with its conserved first and last residue. The order of the fields is D gene, V gene, J gene, clone size, CDR3 DNA, CDR3 protein. D genes are given only for firm matches. For some rows the clone size is stated as once, few or many, or as a class when expanded; others skip it.

d_gene: NA
v_gene: TRBV6-2/TRBV6-3
j_gene: TRBJ2-1
abundance: NA
CDR3nt: TGTGCCAGCAGCACACTAGCCCATGAGCAGTTCTTC
CDR3aa: CASSTLAHEQFF

d_gene: TRBD2
v_gene: TRBV10-3
j_gene: TRBJ2-7
abundance: NA
CDR3nt: TGTGCCATCAGAGCACGGGGGGTGGGCGGCGAGCAGTACTTC
CDR3aa: CAIRARGVGGEQYF

d_gene: NA
v_gene: TRBV5-5
j_gene: TRBJ2-7
abundance: NA
CDR3nt: TGTGCCAGCAGCTTGGACGGGGCAGGGGCCTACGAGCAGTACTTC
CDR3aa: CASSLDGAGAYEQYF

d_gene: TRBD2
v_gene: TRBV6-6
j_gene: TRBJ2-5
abundance: NA
CDR3nt: TGTGCCAGCAGTTCGCGGACTAGCGGGGGGGCGGAGACCCAGTACTTC
CDR3aa: CASSSRTSGGAETQYF

d_gene: TRBD2
v_gene: TRBV5-1
j_gene: TRBJ2-1
abundance: NA
CDR3nt: TGCGCCAGCAGCTTGGTCGCGGGGGGGAATGAGCAGTTCTTC
CDR3aa: CASSLVAGGNEQFF

d_gene: TRBD2
v_gene: TRBV10-3
j_gene: TRBJ2-3
abundance: NA
CDR3nt: TGTGCCATCAGTGAATCCGGGACTAGCGGGGGGGCCCTTTCAACAGATACGCAGTATTTT
CDR3aa: CAISESGTSGGALSTDTQYF

d_gene: TRBD2
v_gene: TRBV6-5
j_gene: TRBJ2-7
abundance: many
CDR3nt: TGTGCCAGCAGCGCAACCGGGACTAGCATTTACGAGCAGTACTTC
CDR3aa: CASSATGTSIYEQYF

d_gene: TRBD1
v_gene: TRBV2
j_gene: TRBJ1-1
abundance: NA
CDR3nt: TGTGCCAGCCGGGACAGGCTGAACACTGAAGCTTTCTTT
CDR3aa: CASRDRLNTEAFF

d_gene: TRBD1
v_gene: TRBV11-2
j_gene: TRBJ1-2
abundance: many
CDR3nt: TGTGCCAGCAGCTTAGAGGAGCTCAGGGGGGCAAGAACCTTC
CDR3aa: CASSLEELRGARTF

d_gene: NA
v_gene: TRBV3-1/TRBV3-2
j_gene: TRBJ1-1
abundance: NA
CDR3nt: TGTGCCAGCAGTCCTGTCGGGAACACTGAAGCTTTCTTT
CDR3aa: CASSPVGNTEAFF

d_gene: TRBD1
v_gene: TRBV5-4
j_gene: TRBJ1-1
abundance: NA
CDR3nt: TGTGCCAGCAGCTTGGATGTGGACAGGGCCACTGAAGCTTTCTTT
CDR3aa: CASSLDVDRATEAFF

d_gene: NA
v_gene: TRBV6-5
j_gene: TRBJ1-6
abundance: NA
CDR3nt: TGTGCCAGCAGGAACAGGGTTATGGGCTCACCCCTCCACTTT
CDR3aa: CASRNRVMGSPLHF

d_gene: TRBD1
v_gene: TRBV2
j_gene: TRBJ1-2
abundance: NA
CDR3nt: TGTGCCAGCAGGAAAACCGGGACAGGGAACTATGGCTACACCTTC
CDR3aa: CASRKTGTGNYGYTF

d_gene: TRBD2
v_gene: TRBV19
j_gene: TRBJ2-7
abundance: once
CDR3nt: TGTGCCAGTAGTATAGAGATGCGGGGGGGGCGCCACGAGCAGTACTTC
CDR3aa: CASSIEMRGGRHEQYF

d_gene: TRBD2
v_gene: TRBV3-1/TRBV3-2
j_gene: TRBJ2-7
abundance: NA
CDR3nt: TGTGCCAGCAGCCTCCCCGGGACTAGTATAGACGAGCAGTACTTC
CDR3aa: CASSLPGTSIDEQYF

d_gene: TRBD2
v_gene: TRBV24-1
j_gene: TRBJ2-3
abundance: once
CDR3nt: TGTGCCACCAGTGTGGCTAGCGGGAGGGGAACAGATACGCAGTATTTT
CDR3aa: CATSVASGRGTDTQYF

d_gene: NA
v_gene: TRBV20-1
j_gene: TRBJ1-2
abundance: NA
CDR3nt: TGCAGTGCTAGTACCGGTTCCCTAGGCTACACCTTC
CDR3aa: CSASTGSLGYTF

d_gene: TRBD2
v_gene: TRBV4-3
j_gene: TRBJ2-3
abundance: few
CDR3nt: TGCGCCAGCAGCCAAGAAATAGCGGGAGCAGATACGCAGTATTTT
CDR3aa: CASSQEIAGADTQYF

d_gene: TRBD2
v_gene: TRBV11-3
j_gene: TRBJ2-3
abundance: NA
CDR3nt: TGTGCCAGCAGCTCCCTAGCGGCTAGCACAGATACGCAGTATTTT
CDR3aa: CASSSLAASTDTQYF

d_gene: NA
v_gene: TRBV7-9
j_gene: TRBJ1-4
abundance: once
CDR3nt: TGTGCCAGCAGACTCCTGGGGGCGACTAATGAAAAACTGTTTTTT
CDR3aa: CASRLLGATNEKLFF

d_gene: NA
v_gene: TRBV6-4
j_gene: TRBJ1-6
abundance: NA
CDR3nt: TGTGCCAGCAGTGACTATGCTAATAATTCACCCCTCCACTTT
CDR3aa: CASSDYANNSPLHF

d_gene: TRBD2
v_gene: TRBV11-3
j_gene: TRBJ2-7
abundance: NA
CDR3nt: TGTGCCAGCAGCTCTGGACTAGCGGGAGGTTCTCGTTACGAGCAGTACTTC
CDR3aa: CASSSGLAGGSRYEQYF

d_gene: NA
v_gene: TRBV7-2
j_gene: TRBJ2-7
abundance: NA
CDR3nt: TGTGCCAGCAGCTTAGCCAGGGGCTACGAGCAGTACTTC
CDR3aa: CASSLARGYEQYF

d_gene: TRBD2
v_gene: TRBV18
j_gene: TRBJ2-1
abundance: NA
CDR3nt: TGTGCCAGCTCACTTCGGACTAGCGGGGGGGCAAACTCCTACAATGAGCAGTTCTTC
CDR3aa: CASSLRTSGGANSYNEQFF

d_gene: TRBD2
v_gene: TRBV5-4
j_gene: TRBJ2-3
abundance: NA
CDR3nt: TGTGCCAGCAGCCTCAGCGGGGCCAACACAGATACGCAGTATTTT
CDR3aa: CASSLSGANTDTQYF

d_gene: NA
v_gene: TRBV3-1/TRBV3-2
j_gene: TRBJ2-7
abundance: NA
CDR3nt: TGTGCCAGCAGGCAGGGGCAGGCGGGGGCGGCCGAGCAGTACTTC
CDR3aa: CASRQGQAGAAEQYF

d_gene: TRBD1
v_gene: TRBV19
j_gene: TRBJ1-1
abundance: NA
CDR3nt: TGTGCCAGTAGTATAGTTCAGGGGGCGGGGACTGAAGCTTTCTTT
CDR3aa: CASSIVQGAGTEAFF

d_gene: NA
v_gene: TRBV19
j_gene: TRBJ2-3
abundance: NA
CDR3nt: TGTGCCAGTAGTATTGGCCGCACAGATACGCAGTATTTT
CDR3aa: CASSIGRTDTQYF

d_gene: NA
v_gene: TRBV6-5
j_gene: TRBJ1-1
abundance: NA
CDR3nt: TGTGCCAGCAGTTACGCTGGGGCCGGGAACACTGAAGCTTTCTTT
CDR3aa: CASSYAGAGNTEAFF

d_gene: TRBD2
v_gene: TRBV5-1
j_gene: TRBJ2-1
abundance: few
CDR3nt: TGCGCCAGCAGCCCCCGACTAGCGGGAGGAGGGGAGCAGTTCTTC
CDR3aa: CASSPRLAGGGEQFF

d_gene: NA
v_gene: TRBV9
j_gene: TRBJ1-5
abundance: NA
CDR3nt: TGTGCCAGCAGCGTAGGTTTGAGTCAGCCCCAGCATTTT
CDR3aa: CASSVGLSQPQHF

d_gene: TRBD1
v_gene: TRBV7-9
j_gene: TRBJ1-3
abundance: NA
CDR3nt: TGTGCCAGCAGCGAGGGACAGGCAAACACCATATATTTT
CDR3aa: CASSEGQANTIYF

d_gene: NA
v_gene: TRBV30
j_gene: TRBJ1-1
abundance: NA
CDR3nt: TGTGCCTGGAGTGATACAGGGAAGACTGAAGCTTTCTTT
CDR3aa: CAWSDTGKTEAFF

d_gene: TRBD1
v_gene: TRBV6-5
j_gene: TRBJ2-4
abundance: NA
CDR3nt: TGTGCCAGCAGTTCACCGCGCACAGGGGGCAGAAACATTCAGTACTTC
CDR3aa: CASSSPRTGGRNIQYF

d_gene: TRBD2
v_gene: TRBV20-1
j_gene: TRBJ2-7
abundance: NA
CDR3nt: TGCAGTGCCGGGACTACCTACGAGCAGTACTTC
CDR3aa: CSAGTTYEQYF

d_gene: NA
v_gene: TRBV28
j_gene: TRBJ1-2
abundance: many
CDR3nt: TGTGCCAGCACCAACATTGGGGGCGCAGACTATGGCTACACCTTC
CDR3aa: CASTNIGGADYGYTF

d_gene: NA
v_gene: TRBV23-1
j_gene: TRBJ2-7
abundance: NA
CDR3nt: TGCGCCAGCAGTCACCTATACGAGCAGTACTTC
CDR3aa: CASSHLYEQYF

d_gene: TRBD1
v_gene: TRBV5-1
j_gene: TRBJ2-7
abundance: NA
CDR3nt: TGCGCCAGCGGAGGACAGGGGGGCGTCTACGAGCAGTACTTC
CDR3aa: CASGGQGGVYEQYF

d_gene: TRBD1
v_gene: TRBV28
j_gene: TRBJ1-2
abundance: NA
CDR3nt: TGTGCCATCGCGACAGGGGTCCAAAATGGCTACACCTTC
CDR3aa: CAIATGVQNGYTF

d_gene: TRBD2
v_gene: TRBV6-1
j_gene: TRBJ2-5
abundance: NA
CDR3nt: TGTGCCAGCAGTGAAGGACTAGCGGAGACCCAGTACTTC
CDR3aa: CASSEGLAETQYF

d_gene: TRBD2
v_gene: TRBV7-2
j_gene: TRBJ2-1
abundance: NA
CDR3nt: TGTGCCAGCAGCGGGGGACTAGCGGGGATTAGCTCCTACAATGAGCAGTTCTTC
CDR3aa: CASSGGLAGISSYNEQFF

d_gene: NA
v_gene: TRBV4-2
j_gene: TRBJ2-3
abundance: NA
CDR3nt: TGTGCCAGCAGCCTGGGGACTAGCACAGATACGCAGTATTTT
CDR3aa: CASSLGTSTDTQYF

d_gene: TRBD1
v_gene: TRBV24-1
j_gene: TRBJ2-1
abundance: NA
CDR3nt: TGTGCCACAATGGGACAGGGCAGGCACAATGAGCAGTTCTTC
CDR3aa: CATMGQGRHNEQFF

d_gene: TRBD1
v_gene: TRBV2
j_gene: TRBJ2-5
abundance: NA
CDR3nt: TGTGCCAGCGCTGGACAGGGACGAGAGACCCAGTACTTC
CDR3aa: CASAGQGRETQYF

d_gene: NA
v_gene: TRBV5-5
j_gene: TRBJ1-4
abundance: NA
CDR3nt: TGTGCCAGCAGCTTGGGTGACATTAATGAAAAACTGTTTTTT
CDR3aa: CASSLGDINEKLFF

d_gene: TRBD1
v_gene: TRBV2
j_gene: TRBJ1-2
abundance: once
CDR3nt: TGTGCCAGTAAGGGACAGAGGATATCCTATGGCTACACCTTC
CDR3aa: CASKGQRISYGYTF

d_gene: NA
v_gene: TRBV3-1/TRBV3-2
j_gene: TRBJ2-7
abundance: NA
CDR3nt: TGTGCCAGCAGCCCGTCGGGAGTTTACGAGCAGTACTTC
CDR3aa: CASSPSGVYEQYF

d_gene: NA
v_gene: TRBV4-2
j_gene: TRBJ1-1
abundance: few
CDR3nt: TGTGCCAGCAGCCAAGGGGACAATAACGAAGCTTTCTTT
CDR3aa: CASSQGDNNEAFF

d_gene: NA
v_gene: TRBV12-3/TRBV12-4
j_gene: TRBJ1-2
abundance: NA
CDR3nt: TGTGCCAGCAGTTTGGGGGGTGGCTATGGCTACACCTTC
CDR3aa: CASSLGGGYGYTF

d_gene: NA
v_gene: TRBV5-4
j_gene: TRBJ1-6
abundance: NA
CDR3nt: TGTGCCAGCAGCTTGGGGGAGGGATTCGGCTCACCCCTCCACTTT
CDR3aa: CASSLGEGFGSPLHF

d_gene: TRBD1
v_gene: TRBV14
j_gene: TRBJ2-2
abundance: few
CDR3nt: TGTGCCAGCAGCCTCACAGGGGGCGGCACCGGGGAGCTGTTTTTT
CDR3aa: CASSLTGGGTGELFF

d_gene: TRBD1
v_gene: TRBV27
j_gene: TRBJ1-2
abundance: NA
CDR3nt: TGTGCCAGCAGTTACCGGGGGACAGGGCTTCACTATGGCTACACCTTC
CDR3aa: CASSYRGTGLHYGYTF

d_gene: NA
v_gene: TRBV5-4
j_gene: TRBJ2-4
abundance: few
CDR3nt: TGTGCCAGCAGCCTGGGGACTGCTATTGACATTCAGTACTTC
CDR3aa: CASSLGTAIDIQYF

d_gene: TRBD2
v_gene: TRBV5-4
j_gene: TRBJ2-3
abundance: NA
CDR3nt: TGTGCCAGCAGCGCTAGCGGGGGGGCGGGACATAATACGCAGTATTTT
CDR3aa: CASSASGGAGHNTQYF

d_gene: NA
v_gene: TRBV9
j_gene: TRBJ1-1
abundance: few
CDR3nt: TGTGCCAGCAGCGTAGAAGGTCGGGGCACTGAAGCTTTCTTT
CDR3aa: CASSVEGRGTEAFF

d_gene: NA
v_gene: TRBV18
j_gene: TRBJ1-1
abundance: few
CDR3nt: TGTGCCAGCTCAAGGGACTGGGGAACTGAAGCTTTCTTT
CDR3aa: CASSRDWGTEAFF